The rows below give T cell receptor beta chains drawn from one sample of a study of T cell responses to AZD1222 COVID-19 vaccine. Only in-frame clones appear in the TCRdb table, and some are missing; sequencing was by immunoSEQ multiplex PCR. In the table there are around 180,000 clones, about 86% of which are singletons. Sample: peripheral blood, taken on day 0 of AZD1222 vaccination. The receptors come from an adult in good health. Both conserved end residues are part of each CDR3. D genes are given only for firm matches. Not all rows give a size; the values are once, few, many and, for expanded clones, a class.

J	D	size	V	DNA	CDR3
TRBJ2-1	.	.	TRBV10-3	TGTGCCATCAGTGAGACCGGGACTGGGTACAATGAGCAGTTCTTC	CAISETGTGYNEQFF
TRBJ2-7	.	.	TRBV6-2/TRBV6-3	TGTGCCAGCAGTTACGTAAGTAGCTCCTACGAGCAGTACTTC	CASSYVSSSYEQYF
TRBJ1-1	.	.	TRBV30	TGTGCCAGCCAAGGGGCCGCTGAAGCTTTCTTT	CASQGAAEAFF
TRBJ2-1	.	.	TRBV4-3	TGCGCCAGCAGCCAAAGTTACAATGAGCAGTTCTTC	CASSQSYNEQFF
TRBJ2-7	.	.	TRBV7-3	TGTGCCAGCAGCTCCACCTGGGGGGATGGGTCCTACGAGCAGTACTTC	CASSSTWGDGSYEQYF
TRBJ2-5	.	.	TRBV7-3	TGTGCCAGCAGCTTTCGGGCGGGGAGGCCAGAGACCCAGTACTTC	CASSFRAGRPETQYF
TRBJ2-5	.	.	TRBV10-2	TGCGCCATCCCACAACTAGAATGGGAGACCCAGTACTTC	CAIPQLEWETQYF
TRBJ2-7	TRBD2	.	TRBV9	TGTGCCAGCAGCTCCGGGGGGGGCTACGAGCAGTACTTC	CASSSGGGYEQYF
TRBJ2-7	.	.	TRBV11-1	TGTGCCAGCAGCTTAGATGGCAACGAGCAGTACTTC	CASSLDGNEQYF
TRBJ2-5	.	.	TRBV5-4	TGTGCCAGCAGCCCAACCCGGACAGCGACCCAAGAGACCCAGTACTTC	CASSPTRTATQETQYF
TRBJ2-6	.	.	TRBV5-5	TGTGCCAGCAGCTTGAGCCCAGGGGATAGGTCTGGGGCCAACGTCCTGACTTTC	CASSLSPGDRSGANVLTF
TRBJ1-6	.	.	TRBV6-4	TGTGCCAGCAGTGACGGACGGTATAATTCACCCCTCCACTTT	CASSDGRYNSPLHF
TRBJ2-7	TRBD1	.	TRBV29-1	TGCAGCGTTTCCACGGGACAGGCCTCCTACGAGCAGTACTTC	CSVSTGQASYEQYF
TRBJ2-5	.	.	TRBV7-7	TGTGCTAGCAGCCCTCAGGGTTCGGTGGGGGAGACCCAGTACTTC	CASSPQGSVGETQYF
TRBJ1-4	.	.	TRBV7-9	TGTGCCAGCAGCTTAGCCCTTTCTGGGGACTTTATGTTTTTT	CASSLALSGDFMFF
TRBJ1-1	.	.	TRBV24-1	TGTGCCACCAGTAGCAGGGGCGCGGACACTGAAGCTTTCTTT	CATSSRGADTEAFF
TRBJ2-7	.	.	TRBV15	TGTGCCACCAGCAGAGCCTCACCAAAAGACGACTACGAGCAGTACTTC	CATSRASPKDDYEQYF
TRBJ2-3	TRBD2	.	TRBV10-2	TGCGCCAGCAGCCTAGCGGGAGGGGGGGCCGGCGATACGCAGTATTTT	CASSLAGGGAGDTQYF
TRBJ2-1	TRBD1	once	TRBV19	TGTGCCAGTAGTAGGCCACCAGGGGGCAATGAGCAGTTCTTC	CASSRPPGGNEQFF
TRBJ2-2	.	.	TRBV5-1	TGCGCCAGCAGCTTACAAATCACCGGGGAGCTGTTTTTT	CASSLQITGELFF
TRBJ1-2	.	.	TRBV3-1/TRBV3-2	TGTGCCAGCAGCCTCCCGGGGGGAACGGGGGGCTACACCTTC	CASSLPGGTGGYTF
TRBJ2-3	.	.	TRBV4-3	TGCGCCAGCAGCCAAGATCACACAGATACGCAGTATTTT	CASSQDHTDTQYF
TRBJ1-1	TRBD1	.	TRBV11-1	TGTGCCAGCAGCACCCGGGGACAGGGTGCTTTCTTT	CASSTRGQGAFF
TRBJ1-2	.	.	TRBV4-3	TGCGCCAGCAGCCAAACGGCAGGCCCCAACTATGGCTACACCTTC	CASSQTAGPNYGYTF
TRBJ1-2	TRBD1	.	TRBV27	TGTGCCAGCAGTTTGGACAGGCGAGGCTATGGCTACACCTTC	CASSLDRRGYGYTF
TRBJ1-5	.	.	TRBV6-6	TGTGCCAGCAGTTACTCGTTAACCGGCAATCAGCCCCAGCATTTT	CASSYSLTGNQPQHF